This T cell receptor beta chain emerged from a study of T and B cells in COVID-19 patients (dated by TCRdb to 2018 to 2021). Background for the entire study: In this study, adaptive immunity was profiled in COVID-19 patients who either had active infection or had recovered, using TRB and IGH repertoire sequencing of peripheral blood. Critical illness requiring mechanical ventilation or ECMO was present in about 65% of the roughly 20 patients in the active-infection cohort. The TCR and BCR sequence repository comprised approximately 39 patients and 70 or so time points, with over 8 million TCR sequences analysed. Because samples were available both during active disease and after recovery, a couple of patients were counted in both the recovered and the active cohorts. Of the 20 to 25 patients in the active-infection cohort, some 17 had comorbidities associated with unfavorable COVID-19 outcome. For the repertoire analyses, the comparison was an age-matched reference group of roughly 39 healthy donors who were negative for COVID-19 antibodies. A median age of approximately 35 years was recorded in the recovered cohort versus around 67 years in the active-infection cohort. As many as 9 follow-up blood samples were collected from each patient, and in some individuals these samples spanned different disease stages. A recovered cohort comprised some 19 patients contributing roughly 22 samples, mostly after mild to moderate COVID-19 managed as outpatients. Summary of the overall study and its limitations: The cohort was judged too small for assessing how HLA contributes to COVID-19 susceptibility or severity. A total of 2,000 to 2,500 exclusive TCR clusters, including 30 to 40 low-pGen clusters, were found in the recovered cohort. In patients with COVID-19, the usage of TRBV/TRBJ genes was reported to be strongly skewed. TRB repertoires were highly clonal in active COVID-19, whereas diversity and richness at recovery rose above healthy donor levels. Blood samples from mildly ill patients during symptoms and early samples from severe cases were scarce. Prospective validation of the reported TCR clusters was stated to be required before clinical use. Specific T cell subsets (CD4+/Treg/CD8+) and sorted SARS-CoV-2-responsive or tetramer+ T cells had not yet been sequenced, and these experiments were ongoing.

CDR1 and CDR2 (SGHNT, YENEEA) derive from the germline V gene. The CDR3 sequence holds 15 residues, the cysteine and phenylalanine included. Just the 45-base CDR3 DNA is kept, in frame starting at base 1. The germline ends are 12 bases apart after V is trimmed by 5 bases and J by 2 bases. Sequencing was performed on an Illumina MiSeq. Multiplex PCR with BIOMED2 TRB-A/B primer pools was used to amplify the TRB rearrangements. Illumina-compatible adapters and 7-nucleotide sample barcodes were added to the amplicons in two consecutive PCRs. Phusion HS II polymerase was used for all library PCRs. Amplicons were purified from gel with the NucleoSpin Gel and PCR Clean-up kit, quantified on Qubit, and pooled at about 4 nM. Before Illumina next-generation sequencing, the quality of the amplicon pool was assessed on an Agilent 2100 Bioanalyzer. The original pipeline was this. TRB rearrangements were annotated with MiXCR 3.0.8 using the default MiXCR reference library. Non-productive reads and sequences with fewer than 2 reads were removed, and every unique CDR3 nucleotide sequence was treated as one clone. Clonality, diversity, richness and V-J gene usage were calculated in R 3.5.1. TCR clustering by CDR3 similarity used GLIPH2, with generation probabilities calculated by OLGA. GLIPH2 clusters were kept only if they contained at least four unique TCR clonotypes found in at least three individuals. The public reads were quality trimmed at Q25 with fastp and then assembled into clones with MiXCR by TCRdb, keeping productive beta chains. Each CDR3 protein appears once, grouped with its most common genes and DNA. The V and J calls come from TCRdb's annotation, not from the publication. The sample table holds around 21,000 distinct CDR3 sequences, of which more than 30% were seen once. Less than 2.5% of the sample rests with the top ten.

This clonotype came up a few times. What this receptor recognizes is not known. No base qualities exist here, and no much larger clone lies one base off it. Genomic DNA extracted from blood was used in amounts of about 250-550 ng for amplification of TRB repertoires. This receptor was obtained from a human donor who had recovered from COVID-19. The chain links TRBV11-3 with TRBJ2-2, with the D gene not confidently named. Sequencing was carried out using blood. The CDR3 region reads CASSPTQTNTGELFF. The DNA reads TGTGCCAGCAGCCCAACCCAAACTAACACCGGGGAGCTGTTTTTT.